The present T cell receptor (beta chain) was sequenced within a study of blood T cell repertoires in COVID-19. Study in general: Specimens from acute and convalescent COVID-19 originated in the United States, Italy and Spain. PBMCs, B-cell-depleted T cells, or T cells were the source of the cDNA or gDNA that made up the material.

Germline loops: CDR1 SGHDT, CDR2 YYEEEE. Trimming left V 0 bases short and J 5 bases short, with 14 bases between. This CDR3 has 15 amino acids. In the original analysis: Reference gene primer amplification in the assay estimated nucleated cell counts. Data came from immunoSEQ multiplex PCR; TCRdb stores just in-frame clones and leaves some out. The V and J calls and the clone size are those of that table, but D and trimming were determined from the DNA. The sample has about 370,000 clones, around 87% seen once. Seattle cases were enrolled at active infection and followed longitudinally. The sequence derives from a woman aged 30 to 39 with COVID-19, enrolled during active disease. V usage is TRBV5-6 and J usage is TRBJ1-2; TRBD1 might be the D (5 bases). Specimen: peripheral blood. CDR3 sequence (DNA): TGTGCCAGCAGCTTGGCGTCAGGGAAACCATATGGCTACACCTTC. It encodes CASSLASGKPYGYTF.